One sample yielded the 30 T cell receptor beta chains listed below, sequenced in a study of T cells after posttransplantation cyclophosphamide. Cyclophosphamide on days +3 and +4 followed busulfan-fludarabine conditioning and a marrow graft. Assay used: immunoSEQ multiplex PCR; TCRdb lists only in-frame clones, some missing. The sample holds around 12,000 clones, and no clone turns up only once. The source was PBMCs, collected after allogeneic stem cell transplant with posttransplant cyclophosphamide. The origin of the receptors is a female patient between 40 and 50 years old who received an allogeneic stem cell transplant from an unrelated donor, was CMV-positive, and had acute GVHD only. Part of the T cells may come from the graft donor.

This clone was recorded at least ten times. CDR3 region: CSVVTGGRAFF. DNA of the CDR3: TGCAGCGTAGTGACAGGGGGCAGAGCTTTCTTT. V and J are TRBV29-1 and TRBJ1-1; 10 bases line up with TRBD1. Trimming took 6 bases from V and 10 from J; bases not matched to a gene: 5. Germline V gene lookup returns CDR1 SQVTM and CDR2 ANQGSEA. This CDR3 is 11 amino acids long.

The sample holds many counts of this clone. V gene TRBV12-5 combines with J gene TRBJ1-1; D may be TRBD1 (5 bases). CDR1 and CDR2 from the germline V gene are LGHNT and FRNRAP. V shed 6 bases and J shed 5 bases, with 10 bases lying between them. This CDR3 has 12 residues. CDR3 in amino acids: CASGFTGTEAFF. CDR3 bases: TGTGCTAGTGGCTTTACAGGAACTGAAGCTTTCTTT.

This clone was found a few times. The CDR3 nucleotides read TGTGCCTGGAGTAGGGGGGGGACTGAGAATTCACCCCTCCACTTT. Its translation is CAWSRGGTENSPLHF. This chain uses TRBV30 with TRBJ1-6, with a possible D match to TRBD1 (6 bases). Per the germline V gene, CDR1 is GTSNPN and CDR2 is SVGIG (reference sequence). V lost 2 bases and J lost 7, with 15 bases in between. The CDR3 loop spans 15 amino acids.

This clone was seen repeatedly, ten times or more. The CDR3 nucleotides are TGTGCCAGCAGCTTGACAGGGGCCACAGATACGCAGTATTTT. It translates to CASSLTGATDTQYF. The gene calls are TRBV5-5 and TRBJ2-3, with 7 positions matching TRBD1. Germline trimming cut 1 base from V and 2 bases from J; bases unmatched to any gene: 1. CDR3 size: 14 residues. Germline-derived CDR1 and CDR2 are SGHKS and YYEKEE (reference sequence). The full variable domain, with the rest looked up from reference TRBV5-5 and TRBJ2-3, is DAGVTQSPTHLIKTRGQQVTLRCSPISGHKSVSWYQQVLGQGPQFIFQYYEKEERGRGNFPDRFSARQFPNYSSELNVNALLLGDSALYLCASSLTGATDTQYFGPGTRLTVL.

This clone has just a few counts. The chain couples TRBV28 to TRBJ2-2, with 9 bases aligning to TRBD2. CDR1 and CDR2 (germline): MDHEN, SYDVKM. The CDR3 is made up of 21 amino acids. V trimming: 1 base; J trimming: 4 bases; junction bases outside the gene matches: 19. CDR3 sequence (DNA): TGTGCCAGCAGTTTATTTGCCCCCCCGGGACTAGCCAGGGAGGGCACCGGGGAGCTGTTTTTT. Its protein is CASSLFAPPGLAREGTGELFF.

The chain employs TRBV7-2 and TRBJ1-5, with D tentatively TRBD1 (5 bases). The CDR3 runs 14 residues. Germline CDR1 is SGHTA and CDR2 is FQGNSA. V lost 2 bases and J 0 bases, leaving 5 bases between the germline ends. CDR3 protein: CASSLQGSNQPQHF. The CDR3 DNA reads as TGTGCCAGCAGCTTACAGGGTAGCAATCAGCCCCAGCATTTT.

This chain links TRBV7-2 with TRBJ2-5, with 11 bases that match TRBD2. The V segment lost 5 bases and the J segment 0 bases; nucleotides outside the gene matches: 2. Germline V CDR1 and CDR2: SGHTA, FQGNSA. The CDR3 extends over 15 amino acids. For the CDR3, the DNA is TGTGCCAGCAGCCCGGGACTAGCGGACCAAGAGACCCAGTACTTC. It translates to CASSPGLADQETQYF.

J is TRBJ2-3 and V is TRBV27, with D possibly matching TRBD1 (6 bases). Trimming pared 10 bases from V and 6 bases from J, leaving 14 bases between. This CDR3 is built from 12 residues. Germline V gives CDR1 MNHEY, CDR2 SMNVEV (reference sequence). CDR3 DNA: TGTGCCACCCGATTTCAGGGGGATACGCAGTATTTT. Its translation is CATRFQGDTQYF.

There are many counts of this clone. The chain combines TRBV5-1 with TRBJ2-2; 7 bases align to TRBD1. Germline V gene data show CDR1 as SGHRS and CDR2 as YFSETQ. V trimming: 3 bases; J trimming: 1 base; junction bases outside the gene matches: 6. This CDR3 is 16 amino acids long. CDR3 bases: TGCGCCAGCAGCTCCCGGGACAGTGGGAACACCGGGGAGCTGTTTTTT. Amino acids: CASSSRDSGNTGELFF.

This clone was seen ten or more times. V and J are TRBV28 and TRBJ1-5, with TRBD1 as a possible D gene (6 bases). The CDR3 totals 15 residues. The ends were cut back, 4 bases at V and 4 bases at J, with 14 bases in the middle. Germline-derived CDR1 and CDR2 are MDHEN and SYDVKM. CDR3 bases: TGTGCCAGCAGTTACATGGGGGCAGGGAATCAGCCCCAGCATTTT. This codes for CASSYMGAGNQPQHF.

This sequence joins TRBV9 and TRBJ2-3; 7 bases map to TRBD2. Looked up from germline, CDR1 is SGDLS and CDR2 is YYNGEE. This CDR3 is 15 amino acids long. The trim removed 0 bases at V and 2 bases at J, leaving 3 bases unmatched. CDR3 in DNA: TGTGCCAGCAGCGTAGGGGGGGGAGCCACAGATACGCAGTATTTT. This codes for CASSVGGGATDTQYF.

This clone has at least ten counts. The V gene is TRBV2, the J gene TRBJ1-3, with unresolved D. The CDR3 is 14 amino acids. Germline assignment: CDR1 SNHLY and CDR2 FYNNEI. Trimming removed 6 bases from V and 2 bases from J, with 11 bases in between. The CDR3: CASRRGAAGNTIYF. DNA for the CDR3: TGTGCCAGCAGACGGGGAGCTGCTGGAAACACCATATATTTT. Variable domain in full (rest from reference TRBV2 and TRBJ1-3): EPEVTQTPSHQVTQMGQEVILRCVPISNHLYFYWYRQILGQKVEFLVSFYNNEISEKSEIFDDQFSVERPDGSNFTLKIRSTKLEDSAMYFCASRRGAAGNTIYFGEGSWLTVV.

In its sample, this clone was seen many times. The chain has TRBV7-9 and TRBJ1-4, with D perhaps matching TRBD1 (5 bases). Trimming removed 2 bases from V and 7 bases from J, with 11 bases in between. CDR1 and CDR2 from the germline V gene are SEHNR and FQNEAQ (reference sequence). The CDR3 runs to 14 residues. The CDR3 loop reads CASSLFGGGEKLFF. DNA for the CDR3: TGTGCCAGCAGCTTATTTGGGGGGGGTGAAAAACTGTTTTTT. The full variable domain, rest sourced from reference TRBV7-9 and TRBJ1-4, is DTGVSQNPRHKITKRGQNVTFRCDPISEHNRLYWYRQTLGQGPEFLTYFQNEAQLEKSRLLSDRFSAERPKGSFSTLEIQRTEQGDSAMYLCASSLFGGGEKLFFGSGTQLSVL.

This clone appeared many times. This sequence joins TRBV9 and TRBJ1-3, with D uncertain. V was clipped by 2 bases and J by 6 bases, with 9 bases between them. Germline CDR1 SGDLS, CDR2 YYNGEE. This CDR3 region has 13 residues. The chain's CDR3 is CASSVVGENTIYF. The CDR3 DNA is TGTGCCAGCAGCGTTGTAGGAGAAAACACCATATATTTT.

This clone has just a few counts. The chain carries TRBV10-3 and TRBJ2-3; 8 nucleotides line up with TRBD2. The J segment lost 0 bases and the V segment lost 6 bases, leaving 5 bases of the junction unmatched. This CDR3 contains 15 residues. CDR1 is ENHRY and CDR2 is SYGVKD in the germline V gene. CDR3 coding DNA: TGTGCCATCAGCCAAGCGGGGGCTAGCACAGATACGCAGTATTTT. It encodes CAISQAGASTDTQYF.

This clone was found a few times. The chain joins TRBV27 to TRBJ1-4; D is unclear. Germline lookup yields CDR1 MNHEY and CDR2 SMNVEV (reference sequence). The CDR3 has 15 amino acids. The germline V and J ends were trimmed by 2 bases and 2 bases, with 9 bases remaining between them. The CDR3 DNA reads as TGTGCCAGCAGTTTAAGAGGGCGTACTAATGAAAAACTGTTTTTT. Its translation: CASSLRGRTNEKLFF.

This clone was picked up a small number of times. The genes are TRBV7-2 and TRBJ1-2; tentative D call: TRBD1 (6 bases). The germline CDR1 and CDR2 sequences are SGHTA and FQGNSA. The CDR3 sequence is 16 residues long. Deletions cut 1 base from V and 0 bases from J, with 12 bases between. The CDR3 here is CASSLEVGAPNYGYTF. The CDR3 bases are TGTGCCAGCAGCTTAGAGGTGGGGGCGCCTAACTATGGCTACACCTTC. Drawing the rest from reference TRBV7-2 and TRBJ1-2, the complete variable domain is GAGVSQSPSNKVTEKGKDVELRCDPISGHTALYWYRQSLGQGLEFLIYFQGNSAPDKSGLPSDRFSAERTGGSVSTLTIQRTQQEDSAVYLCASSLEVGAPNYGYTFGSGTRLTVV.

This clone was seen repeatedly, ten times or more. The V gene is TRBV10-3, the J gene TRBJ2-3, with D uncertain. Germline loops: CDR1 ENHRY, CDR2 SYGVKD. The CDR3 runs 12 residues. V shed 3 bases and J shed 6 bases, with 7 bases lying between them. Here the CDR3 reads CAISENQDTQYF. Written as DNA, the CDR3 is TGTGCCATCAGTGAAAACCAGGATACGCAGTATTTT.

In its sample, this clone was seen a few times. As DNA, the CDR3 is TGTGCCAGCAGCTTCCGAGCATCGGGGGCCAACGTCCTGACTTTC. This encodes CASSFRASGANVLTF. This chain joins TRBV7-8 and TRBJ2-6, with no clear D. Germline CDR1 is SGHVS and CDR2 is FQNEAQ. Trimming cost V 3 bases and J 4 bases, with 10 bases left between them. The CDR3 sequence is 15 residues long.

This clone was seen at least ten times. V and J are TRBV28 and TRBJ1-5, with D perhaps matching TRBD1 (5 bases). The V end was cut by 5 bases, the J end by 3 bases, with 20 bases between. The CDR3 totals 17 residues. Germline CDR1 reads MDHEN; CDR2 reads SYDVKM. The CDR3 spells CASSLRQLRVINQPQHF. DNA for the CDR3: TGTGCCAGCAGTCTTCGACAGCTCCGTGTAATCAATCAGCCCCAGCATTTT.

This clone has ten or more counts. The chain couples TRBV18 to TRBJ2-7, with TRBD2 matching over 8 bases. V dropped 3 bases and J dropped 7; count of bases not matched to a gene: 5. Per the germline V gene, CDR1 is KGHSH and CDR2 is LQKENI. The CDR3 runs 13 residues. CDR3 coding DNA: TGTGCCAGCTCACCGGGACTAGTAATGGAGCAGTACTTC. It is translated as CASSPGLVMEQYF.

Notes on this clone: A read error may produce the germline difference seen at one junction end. The gene calls are TRBV6-5 and TRBJ2-5; 8 bases map to TRBD2. The CDR3 is 14 residues long. The germline V gene has CDR1 MNHEY and CDR2 SVGAGI. Here the CDR3 DNA reads TGTGCCAGCCAGCCGGGACTAGGCCAAGAGGCCCAGTACTTC. It yields the protein CASQPGLGQEAQYF.

The table lists this clone with many counts. The CDR3 DNA follows: TGTGCCATCAGTGGCCCAGTGGGGGCAGGCACAGATACGCAGTATTTT. It is translated as CAISGPVGAGTDTQYF. The V and J genes are TRBV10-3 and TRBJ2-3; D perhaps matches TRBD1 (6 bases). The CDR3 runs to 16 residues. Germline V gene lookup returns CDR1 ENHRY and CDR2 SYGVKD. V gave up 4 bases and J gave up 1 base, with 15 bases separating them.

This clone was detected ten times or more. The CDR3 coding sequence is TGTGCCAGCAGCTTTACAGGGGTTTTGACACCCCTCCACTTT. Translated, it gives CASSFTGVLTPLHF. This chain links TRBV7-2 with TRBJ1-6, with 7 bases that match TRBD1. Germline V lookup: CDR1 SGHTA, CDR2 FQGNSA. CDR3 length: 14 amino acids. The trim removed 3 bases at V and 11 bases at J, leaving 7 bases unmatched.

This clone was detected ten times or more. The chain is built from TRBV6-1 and TRBJ2-7; 8 bases match TRBD2. CDR3 length equals 14 residues. Trimming cost V 5 bases and J 2 bases; bases outside gene matches: 5. CDR1 and CDR2 (germline): MNHNS, SASEGT. CDR3 residues: CASSLAGRPYEQYV. CDR3 coding DNA: TGTGCCAGCAGTTTAGCGGGGAGACCCTACGAGCAGTACGTC.

This clone occurred many times. Other DNA sequences in the same sample also yield this CDR3. The V gene is TRBV28, the J gene TRBJ1-4, with D unresolved. Germline lookup yields CDR1 MDHEN and CDR2 SYDVKM. The V and J ends lost 5 bases and 3 bases respectively, with 25 bases between them. The CDR3 spans 19 residues. CDR3 sequence: CASSPQRTGVRVANEKLFF. The CDR3 nucleotides read TGTGCCAGCAGTCCCCAAAGGACTGGGGTTAGGGTAGCTAATGAAAAACTGTTTTTT.

This clone was seen only a few times. The gene calls are TRBV9 and TRBJ2-3, with TRBD2 identical over 10 bases. V dropped 3 bases and J dropped 4; count of bases not matched to a gene: 14. This CDR3 has 18 amino acids. Per germline, CDR1 SGDLS and CDR2 YYNGEE. CDR3 region: CASSASAGGTRGADTQYF. The CDR3, as DNA: TGTGCCAGCAGCGCCTCAGCGGGGGGGACCAGGGGCGCAGATACGCAGTATTTT.

This clone was recorded many times. The chain recombines TRBV5-1 with TRBJ2-7; D is possibly TRBD1 (6 bases). Between the trimmed V and J ends, which lost 4 bases and 2 bases, there was a span of 13 bases. This CDR3 spans 14 amino acids. Germline loops: CDR1 SGHRS, CDR2 YFSETQ. CDR3 in DNA: TGCGCCAGCAGCCTCCGGGACACAGCCTACGAGCAGTACTTC. Translation: CASSLRDTAYEQYF.

This clone turned up a few times. The chain links TRBV6-5 to TRBJ1-6; a weak D match, TRBD1 (5 bases). The CDR3 is 15 amino acids. V was clipped by 6 bases and J by 9 bases, with 18 bases between them. CDR1 is MNHEY and CDR2 is SVGAGI in the germline V gene. The CDR3 nucleotides read TGTGCCAGCAGCCTCGGGGGGAAGATGCGTTCACCCCTCCACTTT. This gives the protein CASSLGGKMRSPLHF.

The table lists this clone with many counts. CDR3 coding DNA: TGTGCCAGCGCTGACAGACCAAACACTGAAGCTTTCTTT. Residues: CASADRPNTEAFF. The chain is built from TRBV6-4 and TRBJ1-1, with a tentative D call TRBD1 (5 bases). The CDR3 is 13 residues long. CDR1 is MRHNA and CDR2 is SNTAGT in the germline V gene. V was pared by 8 bases and J by 2 bases, with 12 bases between.